The source of this T cell receptor (beta chain) is a study of T-cell reconstitution after alpha-beta-depleted transplantation in children (dated by TCRdb to 2016 to 2018). In terms of the full investigation: T-cell immune reconstitution after TCRalphabeta/CD19-depleted allogeneic hematopoietic cell transplantation in children was quantitatively tracked in the study by means of TCR repertoire profiling.

The method was PCR. The sample was run on an Illumina HiSeq 2500. TCR library preparation used molecular barcoding, with unique molecular identifiers applied to normalize quantification of the TCRbeta repertoire. TCRdb handled the public reads itself, with Q25 trimming in fastp and clone calling in MiXCR, and kept productive beta chains. Each CDR3 protein appears once, grouped with its most common genes and DNA. The sample records about 610,000 distinct CDR3 sequences, roughly a tenth of which are singletons. 3.5% to 5% of the sample is in the top ten clones. This clonotype was recorded a few times. The antigen it recognizes is unknown. One base away there is no much larger clone; base qualities are not given. Counted from cysteine to phenylalanine, this CDR3 has 16 amino acids. Only the CDR3 DNA is retained, 48 bases long and in frame from the first base. CDR1 and CDR2 were assigned from the germline V gene as SGHRS and YFSETQ. V loses 4 bases, J loses 1 base, and the germline ends lie 14 bases apart.

The sequence is built from TRBV5-1 and TRBJ2-2; TRBD2 is possibly the D segment (5 matching bases). This TCR came from a human donor who donated a stem cell graft to a child with acute myeloid leukemia. Material: PBMCs from the stem cell graft donor, obtained from the stem cell graft. The DNA sequence reads TGCGCCAGCAGCCCCGAGGGCGGGTGGAACACCGGGGAGCTGTTTTTT. This gives the protein CASSPEGGWNTGELFF.